This T cell receptor (beta chain) was recorded in a study of blood T cell repertoires in COVID-19. In the study overall: Specimens from acute and convalescent COVID-19 originated in the United States, Italy and Spain.

The CDR3 covers 14 residues. CDR1 and CDR2 from the germline V gene are WSHSY and SAAADI. V lost 6 bases and J lost 5; bases outside the gene matches: 7. Per the original data handling: Counts of nucleated cells, estimated from reference gene primer amplification, were obtained. Generated by immunoSEQ multiplex PCR, the TCRdb table keeps only in-frame clones and is missing some. The D gene and trimming were derived from the DNA, and the V and J assignments and clone size from that table. The sample lists about 80,000 clones, about 72% seen once, with about a sixth in the top ten. This clonotype was obtained from a man between 65 and 85 years old with active or convalescent COVID-19. The rearrangement uses TRBV10-2 and TRBJ1-2; 9 nucleotides agree with TRBD1. The material sequenced was peripheral blood. For the CDR3, the DNA is TGCGCCAGCAGGGGTGGGGACAGGGTATATGGCTACACCTTC. Translation gives CASRGGDRVYGYTF.